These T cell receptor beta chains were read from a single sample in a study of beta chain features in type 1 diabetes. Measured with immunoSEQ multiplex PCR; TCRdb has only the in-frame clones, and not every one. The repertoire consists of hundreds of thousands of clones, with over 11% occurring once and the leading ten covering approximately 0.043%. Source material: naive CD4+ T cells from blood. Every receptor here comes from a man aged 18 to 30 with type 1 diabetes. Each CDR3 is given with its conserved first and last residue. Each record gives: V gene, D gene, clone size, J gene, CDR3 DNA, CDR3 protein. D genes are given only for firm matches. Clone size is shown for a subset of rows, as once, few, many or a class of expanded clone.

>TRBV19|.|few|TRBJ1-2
TGTGCCAGTAGTCCCCTCCCCGCAAGCTACTATGGCTACACCTTC
CASSPLPASYYGYTF
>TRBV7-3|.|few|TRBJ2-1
TGTGCCAGCAGCTTAACCGGAACAGGGCGGCTTAATGAGCAGTTCTTC
CASSLTGTGRLNEQFF
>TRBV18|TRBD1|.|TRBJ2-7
TGTGCCAGCTCACCACCGGGACAGGATTCCTACGAGCAGTACTTC
CASSPPGQDSYEQYF
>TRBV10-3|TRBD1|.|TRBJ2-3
TGTGCCATCAGTGAGCGTCTACAGGGGGTGGCAGATACGCAGTATTTT
CAISERLQGVADTQYF
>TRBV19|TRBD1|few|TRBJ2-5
TGTGCCAGTAGTCCCTTCCAGGGGGATCGGGCCCAGTACTTC
CASSPFQGDRAQYF
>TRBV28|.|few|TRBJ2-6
TGTGCCAGCAGTTTAATATCCTCTGGGGCCAACGTCCTGACTTTC
CASSLISSGANVLTF
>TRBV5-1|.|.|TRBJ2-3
TGCGCCAGCAGCTATGGCGGGGCGCGGGTAGATACGCAGTATTTT
CASSYGGARVDTQYF
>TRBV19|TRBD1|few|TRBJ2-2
TGTGCCGTAGTACCCGACAGGGCGGGCACCGGGGAGCTGTTTTTT
CAVVPDRAGTGELFF
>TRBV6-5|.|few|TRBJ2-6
TGTGCCAGCAGTTACAGAGAATCTGGGGCCAACGTCCTGACTTTC
CASSYRESGANVLTF
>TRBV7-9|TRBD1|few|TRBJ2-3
TGTGCCAGCAGCCACAGTGGGACAGGGAGTACGCAGTATTTT
CASSHSGTGSTQYF
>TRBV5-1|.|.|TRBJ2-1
TGCGCCAGCAGCTCCCTTTATGAGCAGTTCTTC
CASSSLYEQFF
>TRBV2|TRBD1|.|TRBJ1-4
TGTGCCAGCAAGGAGGGGGCAAGTGGAGAAAAACTGTTTTTT
CASKEGASGEKLFF
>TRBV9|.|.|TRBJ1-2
TGTGCCAGCAGCGTAGAACCCAACTATGGCTACACCTTC
CASSVEPNYGYTF
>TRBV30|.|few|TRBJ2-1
TGTGCCTGGAATAGGGTCAATGAGCAGTTCTTC
CAWNRVNEQFF
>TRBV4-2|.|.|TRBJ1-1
TGTGCCAGCAGCCAAGGTTCCGGGGAGGCCACTGAAGCTTTCTTT
CASSQGSGEATEAFF
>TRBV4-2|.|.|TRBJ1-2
TGTGCCAGCAGCCAAGATTCCCCAGGGTTCTATGGCTACACCTTC
CASSQDSPGFYGYTF
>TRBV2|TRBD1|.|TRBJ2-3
TGTGCCAGCAGGTTTGAGACAGGGACAGATACGCAGTATTTT
CASRFETGTDTQYF
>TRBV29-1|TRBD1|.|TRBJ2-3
TGCAGCGTGGCAGGGGGCTTCGGCACAGATACGCAGTATTTT
CSVAGGFGTDTQYF
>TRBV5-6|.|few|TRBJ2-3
TGTGCCAGCAGCTTCCAAAGCACAGATACGCAGTATTTT
CASSFQSTDTQYF
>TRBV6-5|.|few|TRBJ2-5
TGTGCCAGCAGCCAAATACTCCAAGAGACCCAGTACTTC
CASSQILQETQYF
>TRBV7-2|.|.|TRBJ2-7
TGTGCCAGCAGCTTAGTGGGGGCTATTCGAGGCGAGCAGTACTTC
CASSLVGAIRGEQYF
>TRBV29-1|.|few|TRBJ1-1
TGCAGCGTTGCAGGGAATTCTGAAGCTTTCTTT
CSVAGNSEAFF
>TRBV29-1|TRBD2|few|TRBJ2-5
TGCAGCGTTGGGCGACTAGCGGAAGAGACCCAGTACTTC
CSVGRLAEETQYF
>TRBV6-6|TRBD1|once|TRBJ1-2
TGTGCCAGCAGTCGGAGGACAGGTGTTAACTATGGCTACACCTTC
CASSRRTGVNYGYTF
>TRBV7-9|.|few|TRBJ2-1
TGTGCCAGCAGCTTAGACGTAAGCTCCTACAATGAGCAGTTCTTC
CASSLDVSSYNEQFF
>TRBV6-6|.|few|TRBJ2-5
TGTGCCAGCAGTTTTGGTACAGAGACCCAGTACTTC
CASSFGTETQYF
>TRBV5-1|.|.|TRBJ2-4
TGCGCCAGCAGCACCGACATGAACATTCAGTACTTC
CASSTDMNIQYF
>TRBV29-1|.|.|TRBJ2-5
TGCAGCGTTGAAATACGGACCCAGTACTTC
CSVEIRTQYF
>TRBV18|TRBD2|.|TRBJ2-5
TGTGCCAGCTCTACTAGCGGGAGCTTTGAGACCCAGTACTTC
CASSTSGSFETQYF
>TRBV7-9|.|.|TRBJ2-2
TGTGCCAGCTCCTTCGAGGGAGTCACCGGGGAGCTGTTTTTT
CASSFEGVTGELFF
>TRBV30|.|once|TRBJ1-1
TGTGCCTGGAGTCCACATTCGTGGGGACTTGAGACTGAAGCTTTCTTT
CAWSPHSWGLETEAFF
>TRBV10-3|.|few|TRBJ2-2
TGTGCCACTGGCTCCCGGGGGGCTACGAACACCGGGGAGCTGTTTTTT
CATGSRGATNTGELFF
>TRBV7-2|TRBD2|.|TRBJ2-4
TGTGCCAGCAGCTTAACTAGCGGGAGTGGGGACATTCAGTACTTC
CASSLTSGSGDIQYF
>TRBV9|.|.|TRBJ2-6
TGTGCCAGCAGCGAGACGGGACACACCACCTCTGGGGCCAACGTCCTGACTTTC
CASSETGHTTSGANVLTF
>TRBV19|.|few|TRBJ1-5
TGTGCCAGTACCCCGGACAGTAATCAGCCCCAGCATTTT
CASTPDSNQPQHF
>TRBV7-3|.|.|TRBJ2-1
TGTGCCAGCAGCTTAAATCCAGGGGCGGGATCCTACAATGAGCAGTTCTTC
CASSLNPGAGSYNEQFF
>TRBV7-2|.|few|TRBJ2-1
TGTGCCAGCAGCTTAACAGGGTCCGGGGCAGGTGAGCAGTTCTTC
CASSLTGSGAGEQFF
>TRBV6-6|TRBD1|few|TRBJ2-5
TGTGCCAGCAGTTACTCGGACAGGCAAGAGACCCAGTACTTC
CASSYSDRQETQYF
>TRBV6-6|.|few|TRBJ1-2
TGTGCCAGCAGCCGGACAGCTAACTATGGCTACACCTTC
CASSRTANYGYTF
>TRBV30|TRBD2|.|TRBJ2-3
TGTGCCTGGGAGCGGGGGGCCACAGATACGCAGTATTTT
CAWERGATDTQYF
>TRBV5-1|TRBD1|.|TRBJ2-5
TGCGCCAGCAGCTGGCGGACAGGGGGCAAAGAGACCCAGTACTTC
CASSWRTGGKETQYF
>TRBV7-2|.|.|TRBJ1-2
TGTGCCAGCAGTCGTCCCGCCCCCCTCTATGGCTACACCTTC
CASSRPAPLYGYTF
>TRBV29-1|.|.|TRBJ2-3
TGCAGCGTTGTAGGGCCTAGGGTCACAGATACGCAGTATTTT
CSVVGPRVTDTQYF
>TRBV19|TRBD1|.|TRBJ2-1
TGTGCCAGTACCGACAGGGGAGGATACAATGAGCAGTTCTTC
CASTDRGGYNEQFF
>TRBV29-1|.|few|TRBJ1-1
TGCAGCGTTCATAGGACGGTGAACACTGAAGCTTTCTTT
CSVHRTVNTEAFF
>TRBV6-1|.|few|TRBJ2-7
TGTGCCAGCTACGGAGACCCCTCCTACGAGCAGTACTTC
CASYGDPSYEQYF
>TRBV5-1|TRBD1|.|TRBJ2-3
TGCGCCAGCAGCGGACAGGGGACAGATACGCAGTATTTT
CASSGQGTDTQYF
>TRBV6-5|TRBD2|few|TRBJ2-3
TGTGCCAGCAGTTACTCGATCCTAGCGGGAGATACGCAGTATTTT
CASSYSILAGDTQYF
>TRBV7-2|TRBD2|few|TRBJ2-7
TGTGCCAGCAGCTTAAGGGAGGGACTAGTCTACGAGCAGTACTTC
CASSLREGLVYEQYF